These T cell receptor beta chains were read from a single sample in a study of PD-1 blockade in classical Hodgkin lymphoma. Clones were sequenced by immunoSEQ multiplex PCR, and TCRdb holds only the in-frame ones, with some missing. The top ten hold 0.41% of the sample, which has approximately 23,000 clones, 85% to 95% seen once. The sequenced sample was CD4+ T cells from blood. These receptor sequences come from a human donor with classical Hodgkin lymphoma. The CDR3 runs from the conserved cysteine through the conserved F or W. A D gene is named only where the DNA matches it firmly. For some rows the clone size is stated as once, few or many, or as a class when expanded; others skip it.

j_gene | abundance | d_gene | v_gene | CDR3nt | CDR3aa
TRBJ1-2 | few | - | TRBV5-1 | TGCGCCAGCAGCTTGATCGGGCCGTATGGCTACACCTTC | CASSLIGPYGYTF
TRBJ2-2 | - | TRBD1 | TRBV7-6 | TGTGCCCGGGGACAGGGATACACCGGGGAGCTGTTTTTT | CARGQGYTGELFF
TRBJ1-2 | few | TRBD1 | TRBV6-1 | TGTGCCAGCAGTGCCGGGACAGGGGGCTATGGCTACACCTTC | CASSAGTGGYGYTF
TRBJ2-3 | once | - | TRBV5-1 | TGCGCCAGCAGCGTAGTAAGAGGCACAGATACGCAGTATTTT | CASSVVRGTDTQYF
TRBJ2-3 | - | - | TRBV7-9 | TGTGCCAGCAGCACCCTCTTGGGGAGAAGGAGAGATACGCAGTATTTT | CASSTLLGRRRDTQYF
TRBJ1-1 | - | - | TRBV5-4 | TGTGCCAGCGCGTTTTTTTTGGGGCAAGGCACTGAAGCTTTCTTT | CASAFFLGQGTEAFF
TRBJ2-3 | - | TRBD2 | TRBV5-5 | TGTGCCAGCAGCTCACTAGGACTAGCGGGTGACGCTAGCACAGATACGCAGTATTTT | CASSSLGLAGDASTDTQYF
TRBJ1-1 | - | - | TRBV20-1 | TGCAGTGCCTTCAGGCAGGGTGAAGCTTTCTTT | CSAFRQGEAFF
TRBJ2-2 | - | - | TRBV19 | TGTGCCACTCAAAGGGGTCTTGGGGCCGGGGAGCTGTTTTTT | CATQRGLGAGELFF
TRBJ2-7 | - | TRBD1 | TRBV7-3 | TGTGCCAGCAGCTTGTGGGGCGGACAGGGAATACGCTACGAGCAGTACTTC | CASSLWGGQGIRYEQYF
TRBJ1-4 | once | - | TRBV7-8 | TGTGCCAGCAGCTCGGGGACCTCTCGAGAAAAACTGTTTTTT | CASSSGTSREKLFF
TRBJ1-5 | - | - | TRBV5-6 | TGTGCCAGCAGCTTACAATATGGGGCCCAGCATTTT | CASSLQYGAQHF
TRBJ1-1 | - | - | TRBV4-2 | TGTGCCAGCAGCCAAGATAAGGGCGACACTGAAGCTTTCTTT | CASSQDKGDTEAFF
TRBJ1-4 | - | - | TRBV6-1 | TGTGCCAGCATTGAGACCGACTACACTGAAAAACTGTTTTTT | CASIETDYTEKLFF
TRBJ2-7 | - | TRBD2 | TRBV4-3 | TGCGCCAGCAGCCAAGTAGCGGGGGGCTTCTCCTACGAGCAGTACTTC | CASSQVAGGFSYEQYF
TRBJ2-5 | - | TRBD2 | TRBV2 | TGTGCCAGCAGTGAACTAGGTCCTAGCGGGGGGGAAGAGACCCAGTACTTC | CASSELGPSGGEETQYF
TRBJ1-5 | - | - | TRBV7-8 | TGTGCCAGCAGCTTAAAGTTCCCAGGGTCGGTTCGCAATCAGCCCCAGCATTTT | CASSLKFPGSVRNQPQHF
TRBJ2-1 | - | - | TRBV10-1 | TGCGCCAGCAGTGAGGTTGGGGGCCGCGAGGGGAATGAGCAGTTCTTC | CASSEVGGREGNEQFF
TRBJ1-1 | - | - | TRBV6-6 | TGTGCCAGTTCTGACCTCATGAACACTGAAGCTTTCTTT | CASSDLMNTEAFF
TRBJ2-6 | - | - | TRBV11-2 | TGTGCCAGCAGCCTTGGACTATCCTCTGGGGCCAACGTCCTGACTTTC | CASSLGLSSGANVLTF
TRBJ1-1 | - | TRBD1 | TRBV25-1 | TGTGCCAGCAGTGAGGACAGGGGGATCACTGAAGCTTTCTTT | CASSEDRGITEAFF
TRBJ1-2 | few | - | TRBV5-1 | TGCGCCAGCAGCGGGCCGGACGGGTATGGCTACACCTTC | CASSGPDGYGYTF
TRBJ1-1 | - | - | TRBV7-9 | TGTGCCAGCAGCCCCCGGTGGACTGAAGCTTTCTTT | CASSPRWTEAFF
TRBJ2-1 | - | - | TRBV18 | TGTGCCAGCTCAACCAGGGCCAGTGACAATGAGCAGTTCTTC | CASSTRASDNEQFF
TRBJ2-6 | - | - | TRBV9 | TGTGCCAGCAGCGGGACGGGTGGGGCCAACGTCCTGACTTTC | CASSGTGGANVLTF
TRBJ2-5 | - | - | TRBV12-1 | TGTGCCAGCAGCTTTGCGGCCCGACCGCAAAAAGGCCAAGAGACCCAGTACTTC | CASSFAARPQKGQETQYF
TRBJ1-1 | - | - | TRBV28 | TGTGCCAGCAGGTCCCTTGCAGGGGCCGGGAAAGCTTTCTTT | CASRSLAGAGKAFF
TRBJ2-1 | once | - | TRBV30 | TGTGCCTGGAGGGTTCCGGGACTCTCCTACAATGAGCAGTTCTTC | CAWRVPGLSYNEQFF